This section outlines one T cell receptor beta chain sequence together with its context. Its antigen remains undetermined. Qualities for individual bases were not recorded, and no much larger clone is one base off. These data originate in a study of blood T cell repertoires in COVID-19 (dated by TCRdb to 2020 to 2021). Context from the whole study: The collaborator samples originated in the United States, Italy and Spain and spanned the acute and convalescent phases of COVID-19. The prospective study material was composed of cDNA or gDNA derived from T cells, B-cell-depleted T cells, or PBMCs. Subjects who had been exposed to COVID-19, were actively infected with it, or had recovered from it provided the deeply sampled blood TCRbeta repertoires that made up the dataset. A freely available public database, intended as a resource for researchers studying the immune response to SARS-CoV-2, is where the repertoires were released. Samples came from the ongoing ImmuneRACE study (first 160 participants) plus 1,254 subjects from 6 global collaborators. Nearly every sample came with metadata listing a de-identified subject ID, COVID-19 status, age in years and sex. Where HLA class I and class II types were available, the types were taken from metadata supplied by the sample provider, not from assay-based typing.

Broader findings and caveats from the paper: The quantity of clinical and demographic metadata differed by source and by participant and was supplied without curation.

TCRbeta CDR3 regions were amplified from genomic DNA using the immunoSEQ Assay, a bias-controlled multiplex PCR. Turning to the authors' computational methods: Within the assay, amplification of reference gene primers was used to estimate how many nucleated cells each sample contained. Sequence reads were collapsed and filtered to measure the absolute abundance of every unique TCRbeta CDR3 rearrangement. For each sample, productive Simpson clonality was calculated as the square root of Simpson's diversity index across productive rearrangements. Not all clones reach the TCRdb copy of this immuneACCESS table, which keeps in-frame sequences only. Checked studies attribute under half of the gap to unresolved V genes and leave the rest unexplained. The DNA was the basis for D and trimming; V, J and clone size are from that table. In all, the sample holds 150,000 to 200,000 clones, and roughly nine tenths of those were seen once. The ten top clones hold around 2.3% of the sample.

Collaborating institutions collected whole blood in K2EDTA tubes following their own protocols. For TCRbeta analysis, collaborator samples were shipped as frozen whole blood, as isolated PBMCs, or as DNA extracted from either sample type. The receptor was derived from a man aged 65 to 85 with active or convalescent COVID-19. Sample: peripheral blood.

The DNA is TGCGCCAGCAGCCAAGACCCAGGGAACTATGGCTACACCTTC. Protein translation: CASSQDPGNYGYTF. The sequence is built from TRBV4-3 and TRBJ1-2, and perhaps TRBD1 as D gene, on 5 matching bases. CDR1 and CDR2, looked up from the germline V gene, are LGHNA and YSLEER. Trimming takes 0 bases from V and 2 bases from J, and the germline ends sit 7 bases apart. The cysteine opens and the phenylalanine closes a CDR3 of 14 amino acids. Left in the record is the CDR3 DNA by itself, 42 bases read in frame from the first base.